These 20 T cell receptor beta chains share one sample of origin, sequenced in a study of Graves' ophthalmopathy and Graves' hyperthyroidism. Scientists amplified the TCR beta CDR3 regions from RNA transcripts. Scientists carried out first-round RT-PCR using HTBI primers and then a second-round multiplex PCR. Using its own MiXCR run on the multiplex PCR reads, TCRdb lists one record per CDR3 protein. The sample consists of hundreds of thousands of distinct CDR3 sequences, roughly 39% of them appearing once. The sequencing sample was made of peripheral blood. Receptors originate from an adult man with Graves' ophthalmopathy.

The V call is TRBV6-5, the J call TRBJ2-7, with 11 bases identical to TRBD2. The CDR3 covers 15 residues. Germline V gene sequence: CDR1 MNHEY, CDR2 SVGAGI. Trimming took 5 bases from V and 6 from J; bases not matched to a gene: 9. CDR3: CASSRLAGSSSEQYF. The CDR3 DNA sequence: TGTGCCAGCAGTCGACTAGCGGGGAGTTCCAGCGAGCAGTACTTC.

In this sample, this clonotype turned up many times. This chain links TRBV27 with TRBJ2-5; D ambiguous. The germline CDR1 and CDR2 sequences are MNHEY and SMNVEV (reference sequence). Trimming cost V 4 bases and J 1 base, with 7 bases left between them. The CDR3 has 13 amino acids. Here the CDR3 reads CASSSHTQETQYF. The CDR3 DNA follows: TGTGCCAGCAGTTCGCACACCCAAGAGACCCAGTACTTC.

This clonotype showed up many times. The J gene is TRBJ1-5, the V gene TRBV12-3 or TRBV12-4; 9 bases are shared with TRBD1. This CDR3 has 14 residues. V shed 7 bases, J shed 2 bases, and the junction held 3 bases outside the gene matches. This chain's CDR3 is CASNRGLGNQPQHF. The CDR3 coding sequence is TGTGCCAGCAACAGGGGGCTTGGCAATCAGCCCCAGCATTTT.

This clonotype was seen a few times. The CDR3 bases are TGTGCCTGGAATTGGGGACAGATGAACTATGGCTACACCTTC. The encoded protein is CAWNWGQMNYGYTF. This chain connects TRBV30 to TRBJ1-2; 7 bases are shared with TRBD1. The CDR3 covers 14 residues. J gave up 2 bases and V 4 bases, and 7 bases lay outside the gene matches. Germline-derived CDR1 and CDR2 are GTSNPN and SVGIG (reference sequence).

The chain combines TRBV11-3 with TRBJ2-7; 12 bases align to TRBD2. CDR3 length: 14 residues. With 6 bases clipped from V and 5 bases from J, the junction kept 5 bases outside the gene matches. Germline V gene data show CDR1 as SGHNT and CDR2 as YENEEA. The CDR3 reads CASRGLAGTHEQYF. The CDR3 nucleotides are TGTGCCAGCAGAGGACTAGCGGGGACCCACGAGCAGTACTTC.

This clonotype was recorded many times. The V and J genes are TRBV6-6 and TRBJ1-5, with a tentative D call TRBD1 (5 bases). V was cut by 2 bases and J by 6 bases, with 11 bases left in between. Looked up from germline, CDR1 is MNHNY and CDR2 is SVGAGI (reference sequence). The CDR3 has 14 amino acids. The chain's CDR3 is CASSYEQGSQPQHF. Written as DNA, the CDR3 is TGTGCCAGCAGTTACGAGCAGGGAAGTCAGCCCCAGCATTTT.

CDR3 region: CASRHETGTYGYTF. The CDR3 DNA follows: TGTGCCAGCAGGCACGAGACAGGGACCTATGGCTACACCTTC. V usage is TRBV2 and J usage is TRBJ1-2, with TRBD1 matching over 7 bases. Germline CDR1 and CDR2: SNHLY and FYNNEI. Unmatched junction bases numbered 8, after V lost 6 bases and J lost 4 bases. This CDR3 is 14 amino acids long.

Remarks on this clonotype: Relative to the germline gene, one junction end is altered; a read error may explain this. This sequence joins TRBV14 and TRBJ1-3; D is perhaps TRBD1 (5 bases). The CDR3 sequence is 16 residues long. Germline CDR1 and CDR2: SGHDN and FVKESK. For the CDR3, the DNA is TGTGCCGGCAGCCGGGGCAGGTCCTACTCTGGAAACACCATATATTTT. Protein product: CAGSRGRSYSGNTIYF.

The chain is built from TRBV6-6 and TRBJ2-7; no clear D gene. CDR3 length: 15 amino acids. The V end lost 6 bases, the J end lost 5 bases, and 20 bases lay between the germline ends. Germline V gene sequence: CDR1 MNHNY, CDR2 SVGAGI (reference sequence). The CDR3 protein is CASRPGRLSLHEQYF. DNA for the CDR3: TGTGCCAGCAGACCCGGACGGCTCTCCCTCCACGAGCAGTACTTC.

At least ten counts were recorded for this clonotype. Written as DNA, the CDR3 is TGTGCCAGCAGCCACTCGGGACAGGGAGTCTCCTACGAGCAGTACTTC. Amino acids: CASSHSGQGVSYEQYF. This rearrangement joins TRBV11-2 to TRBJ2-7; 9 bases map to TRBD1. The CDR3 is made up of 16 amino acids. CDR1 is SGHAT and CDR2 is FQNNGV in the germline V gene. Germline trimming cut 5 bases from V and 0 bases from J; bases unmatched to any gene: 8.

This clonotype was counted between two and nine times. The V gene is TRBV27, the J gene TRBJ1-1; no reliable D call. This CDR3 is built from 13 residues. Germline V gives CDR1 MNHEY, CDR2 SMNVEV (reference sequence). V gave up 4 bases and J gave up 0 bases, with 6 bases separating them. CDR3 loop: CASSYGMNTEAFF. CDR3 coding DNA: TGTGCCAGCAGTTACGGCATGAACACTGAAGCTTTCTTT.

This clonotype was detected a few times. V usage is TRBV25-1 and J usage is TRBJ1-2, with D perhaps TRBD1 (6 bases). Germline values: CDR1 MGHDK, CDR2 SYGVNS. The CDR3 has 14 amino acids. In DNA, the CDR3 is TGTGCTAGAGACTACGCAGGGGCGACCTATGGCTACACCTTC. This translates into CARDYAGATYGYTF.

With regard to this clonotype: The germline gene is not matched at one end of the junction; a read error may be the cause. The CDR3 sequence: CSAEVPGQGAYVLTF. For the CDR3, the DNA is TGCAGTGCTGAAGTTCCGGGACAGGGGGCCTACGTCCTGACTTTC. The chain uses TRBV20-1 and TRBJ2-6; the match to TRBD1 covers 12 bases. There are 15 residues in the CDR3. Looked up from germline, CDR1 is DFQATT and CDR2 is SNEGSKA (reference sequence).

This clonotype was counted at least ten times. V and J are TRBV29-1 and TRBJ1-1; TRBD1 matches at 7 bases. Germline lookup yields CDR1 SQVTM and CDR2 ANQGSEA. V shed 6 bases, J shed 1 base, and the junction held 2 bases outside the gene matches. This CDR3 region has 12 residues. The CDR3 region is CSVDRANTEAFF. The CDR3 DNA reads TGCAGCGTAGACAGGGCGAACACTGAAGCTTTCTTT.

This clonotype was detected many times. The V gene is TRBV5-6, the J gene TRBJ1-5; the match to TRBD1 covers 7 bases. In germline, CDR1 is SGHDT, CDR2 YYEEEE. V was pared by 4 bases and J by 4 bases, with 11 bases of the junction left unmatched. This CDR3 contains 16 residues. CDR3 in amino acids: CASSPFEGAGNQPQHF. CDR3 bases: TGTGCCAGCAGCCCCTTCGAGGGGGCAGGGAATCAGCCCCAGCATTTT.

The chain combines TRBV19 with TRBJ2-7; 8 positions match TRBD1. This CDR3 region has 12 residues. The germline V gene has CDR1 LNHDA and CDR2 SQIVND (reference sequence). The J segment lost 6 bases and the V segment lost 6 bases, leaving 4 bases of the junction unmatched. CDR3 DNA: TGTGCCAGTAGGACGACAGGGGTCGAGCAGTACTTC. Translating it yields CASRTTGVEQYF.

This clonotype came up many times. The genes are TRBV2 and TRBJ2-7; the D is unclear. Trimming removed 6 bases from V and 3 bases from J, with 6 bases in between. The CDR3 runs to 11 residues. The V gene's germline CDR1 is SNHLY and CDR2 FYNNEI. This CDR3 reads CASRDDYEQYF. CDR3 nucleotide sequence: TGTGCCAGCAGGGACGACTACGAGCAGTACTTC.

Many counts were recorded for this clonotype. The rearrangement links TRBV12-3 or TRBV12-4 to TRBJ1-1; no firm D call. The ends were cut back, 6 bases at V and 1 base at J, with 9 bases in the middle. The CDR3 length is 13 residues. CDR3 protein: CASRVSGNTEAFF. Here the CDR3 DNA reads TGTGCCAGCAGAGTTTCGGGGAACACTGAAGCTTTCTTT.

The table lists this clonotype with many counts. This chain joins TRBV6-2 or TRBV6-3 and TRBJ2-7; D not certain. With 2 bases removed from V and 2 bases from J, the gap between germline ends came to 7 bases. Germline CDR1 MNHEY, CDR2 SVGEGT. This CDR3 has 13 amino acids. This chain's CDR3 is CASSYTATYEQYF. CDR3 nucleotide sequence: TGTGCCAGCAGTTACACGGCTACCTACGAGCAGTACTTC.

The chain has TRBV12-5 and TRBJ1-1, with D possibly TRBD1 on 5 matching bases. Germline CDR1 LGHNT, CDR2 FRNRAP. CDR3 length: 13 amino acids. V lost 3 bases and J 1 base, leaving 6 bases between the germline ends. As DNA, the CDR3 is TGTGCTAGTGGTTTAGGGGAGAACACTGAAGCTTTCTTT. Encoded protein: CASGLGENTEAFF. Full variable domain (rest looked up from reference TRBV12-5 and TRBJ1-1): DARVTQTPRHKVTEMGQEVTMRCQPILGHNTVFWYRQTMMQGLELLAYFRNRAPLDDSGMPKDRFSAEMPDATLATLKIQPSEPRDSAVYFCASGLGENTEAFFGQGTRLTVV.